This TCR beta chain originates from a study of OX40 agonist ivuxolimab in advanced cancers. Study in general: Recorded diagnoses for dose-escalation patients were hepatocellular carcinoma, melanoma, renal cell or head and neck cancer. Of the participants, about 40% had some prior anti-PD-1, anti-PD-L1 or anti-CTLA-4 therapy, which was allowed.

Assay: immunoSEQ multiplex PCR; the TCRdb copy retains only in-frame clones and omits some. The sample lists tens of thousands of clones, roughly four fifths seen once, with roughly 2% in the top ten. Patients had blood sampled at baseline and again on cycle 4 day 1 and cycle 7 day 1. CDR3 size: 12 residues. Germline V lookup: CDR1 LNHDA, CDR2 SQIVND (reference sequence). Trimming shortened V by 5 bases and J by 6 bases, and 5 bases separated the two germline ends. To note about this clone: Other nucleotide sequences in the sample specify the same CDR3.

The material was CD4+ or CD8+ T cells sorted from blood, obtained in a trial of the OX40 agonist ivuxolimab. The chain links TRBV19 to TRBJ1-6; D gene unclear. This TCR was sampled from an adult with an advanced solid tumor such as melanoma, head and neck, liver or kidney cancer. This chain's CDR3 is CASSLLNSPLHF. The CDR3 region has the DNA TGTGCCAGTAGTCTCCTTAATTCACCCCTCCACTTT.